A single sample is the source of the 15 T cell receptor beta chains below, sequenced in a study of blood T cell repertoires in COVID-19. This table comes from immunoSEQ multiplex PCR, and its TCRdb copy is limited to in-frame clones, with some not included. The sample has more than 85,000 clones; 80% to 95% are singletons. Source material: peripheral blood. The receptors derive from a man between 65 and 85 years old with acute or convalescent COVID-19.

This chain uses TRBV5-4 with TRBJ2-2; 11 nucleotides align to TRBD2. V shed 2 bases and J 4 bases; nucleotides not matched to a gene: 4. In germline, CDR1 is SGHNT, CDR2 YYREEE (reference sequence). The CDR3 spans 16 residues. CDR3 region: CASSFLAGGPTGELFF. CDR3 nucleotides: TGTGCCAGCAGCTTCTTAGCGGGAGGGCCCACCGGGGAGCTGTTTTTT.

The CDR3 here is CASSLASSGEKLFF. In nucleotides, the CDR3 is TGTGCCAGCAGCTTAGCGAGTAGCGGGGAAAAACTGTTTTTT. The chain is built from TRBV7-9 and TRBJ1-4; D call uncertain. V lost 0 bases, J lost 8 bases, and 10 bases lay in between. The CDR3 has 14 amino acids. CDR1 is SEHNR and CDR2 is FQNEAQ in the germline V gene (reference sequence).

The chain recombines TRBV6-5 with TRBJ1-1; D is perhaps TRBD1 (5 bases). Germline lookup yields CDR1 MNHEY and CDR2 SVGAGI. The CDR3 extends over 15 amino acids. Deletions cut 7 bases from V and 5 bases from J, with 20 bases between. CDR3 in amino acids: CASTHSGKGRTEAFF. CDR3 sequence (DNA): TGTGCCAGCACCCACTCAGGGAAGGGTAGGACTGAAGCTTTCTTT.

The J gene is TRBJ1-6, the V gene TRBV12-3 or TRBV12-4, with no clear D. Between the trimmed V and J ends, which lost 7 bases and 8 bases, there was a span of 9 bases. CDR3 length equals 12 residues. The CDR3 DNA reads TGTGCCAGCACCTTAGGAGATTCACCCCTCCACTTT. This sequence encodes CASTLGDSPLHF.

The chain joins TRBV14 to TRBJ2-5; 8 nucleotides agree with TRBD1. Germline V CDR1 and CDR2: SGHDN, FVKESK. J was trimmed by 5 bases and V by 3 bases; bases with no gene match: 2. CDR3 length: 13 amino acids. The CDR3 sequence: CASSQDRVETQYF. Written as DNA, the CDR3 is TGTGCCAGCAGCCAGGACAGGGTTGAGACCCAGTACTTC.

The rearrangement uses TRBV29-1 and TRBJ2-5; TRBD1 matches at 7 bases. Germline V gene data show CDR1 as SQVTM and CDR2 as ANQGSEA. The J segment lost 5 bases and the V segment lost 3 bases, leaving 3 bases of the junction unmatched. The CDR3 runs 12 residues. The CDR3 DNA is TGCAGCGTTGAGACAGGGTGGGAGACCCAGTACTTC. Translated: CSVETGWETQYF.

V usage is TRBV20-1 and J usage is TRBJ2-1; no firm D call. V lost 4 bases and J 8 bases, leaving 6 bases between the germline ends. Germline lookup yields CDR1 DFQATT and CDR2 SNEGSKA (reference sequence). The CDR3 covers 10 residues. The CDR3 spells CSATSYEQFF. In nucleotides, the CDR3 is TGCAGTGCTACAAGCTATGAGCAGTTCTTC.

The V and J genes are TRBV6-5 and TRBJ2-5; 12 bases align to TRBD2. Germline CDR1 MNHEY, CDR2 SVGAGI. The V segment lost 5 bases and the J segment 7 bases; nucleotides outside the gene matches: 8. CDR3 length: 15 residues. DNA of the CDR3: TGTGCCAGCAGTACCCCTAGCGGGGGGGCAGGGACCCAGTACTTC. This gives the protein CASSTPSGGAGTQYF.

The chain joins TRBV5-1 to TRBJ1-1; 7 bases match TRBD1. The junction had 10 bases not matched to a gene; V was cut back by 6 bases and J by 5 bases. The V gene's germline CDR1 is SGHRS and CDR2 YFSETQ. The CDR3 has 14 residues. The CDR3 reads CASTPIDRETEAFF. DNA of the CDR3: TGCGCCAGCACCCCAATCGACAGGGAGACTGAAGCTTTCTTT.

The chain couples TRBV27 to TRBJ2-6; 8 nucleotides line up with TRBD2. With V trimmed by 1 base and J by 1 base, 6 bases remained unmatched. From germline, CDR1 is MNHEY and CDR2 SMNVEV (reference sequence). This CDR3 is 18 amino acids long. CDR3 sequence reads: CASSLLAGGGSGANVLTF. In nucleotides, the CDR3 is TGTGCCAGCAGTTTATTGGCGGGAGGAGGGTCTGGGGCCAACGTCCTGACTTTC.

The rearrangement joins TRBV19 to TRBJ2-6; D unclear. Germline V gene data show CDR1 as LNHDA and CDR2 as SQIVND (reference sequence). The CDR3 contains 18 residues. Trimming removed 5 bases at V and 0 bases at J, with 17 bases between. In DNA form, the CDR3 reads TGTGCCAGTAGTCCCCTCGCGGCCCGATACTCTGGGGCCAACGTCCTGACTTTC. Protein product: CASSPLAARYSGANVLTF.

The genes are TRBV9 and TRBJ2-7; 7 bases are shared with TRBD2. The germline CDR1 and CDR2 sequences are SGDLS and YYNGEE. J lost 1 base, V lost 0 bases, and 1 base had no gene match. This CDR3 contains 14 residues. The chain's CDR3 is CASSVVSGSYEQYF. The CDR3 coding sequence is TGTGCCAGCAGCGTAGTTAGCGGGTCCTACGAGCAGTACTTC.

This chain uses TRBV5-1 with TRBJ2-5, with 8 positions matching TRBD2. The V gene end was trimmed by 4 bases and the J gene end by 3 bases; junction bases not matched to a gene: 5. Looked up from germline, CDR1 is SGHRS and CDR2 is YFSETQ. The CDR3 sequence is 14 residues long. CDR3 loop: CASSKSGGKETQYF. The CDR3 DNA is TGCGCCAGCAGCAAAAGCGGGGGTAAAGAGACCCAGTACTTC.

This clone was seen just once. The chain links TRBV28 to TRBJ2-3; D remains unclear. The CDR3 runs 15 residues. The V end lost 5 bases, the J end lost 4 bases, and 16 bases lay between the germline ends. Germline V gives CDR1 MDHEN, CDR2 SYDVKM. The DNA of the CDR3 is TGTGCCAGCAGTACCTACCTTGGTAGAGCAGATACGCAGTATTTT. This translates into CASSTYLGRADTQYF.

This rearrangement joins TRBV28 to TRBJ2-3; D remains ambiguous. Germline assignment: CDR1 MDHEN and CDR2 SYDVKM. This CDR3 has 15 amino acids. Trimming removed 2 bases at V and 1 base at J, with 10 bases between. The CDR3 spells CASSLEAPGTDTQYF. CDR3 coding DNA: TGTGCCAGCAGTTTAGAAGCTCCCGGCACAGATACGCAGTATTTT.